This TCR beta chain emerged from a study of blood T cell repertoires in COVID-19. Germline V gene lookup returns CDR1 SGHTA and CDR2 FQGNSA. This CDR3 is built from 13 residues. V lost 1 base and J lost 3, with 7 bases in between. Sequencing used immunoSEQ multiplex PCR; TCRdb keeps in-frame clones, though not all of them. This table holds hundreds of thousands of clones, over 65% found once. This TCR was sampled from a woman aged 55 to 70 who had recovered from COVID-19. Material for sequencing was PBMCs or T cells enriched from blood (not recorded which). The chain recombines TRBV7-2 with TRBJ2-7, with D perhaps TRBD2 (6 bases). The CDR3 loop is CASSLGRGYEQYF. The CDR3 DNA reads TGTGCCAGCAGCTTAGGGAGGGGCTACGAGCAGTACTTC. The full variable domain, with the rest looked up from reference TRBV7-2 and TRBJ2-7, is GAGVSQSPSNKVTEKGKDVELRCDPISGHTALYWYRQSLGQGLEFLIYFQGNSAPDKSGLPSDRFSAERTGGSVSTLTIQRTQQEDSAVYLCASSLGRGYEQYFGPGTRLTVT.